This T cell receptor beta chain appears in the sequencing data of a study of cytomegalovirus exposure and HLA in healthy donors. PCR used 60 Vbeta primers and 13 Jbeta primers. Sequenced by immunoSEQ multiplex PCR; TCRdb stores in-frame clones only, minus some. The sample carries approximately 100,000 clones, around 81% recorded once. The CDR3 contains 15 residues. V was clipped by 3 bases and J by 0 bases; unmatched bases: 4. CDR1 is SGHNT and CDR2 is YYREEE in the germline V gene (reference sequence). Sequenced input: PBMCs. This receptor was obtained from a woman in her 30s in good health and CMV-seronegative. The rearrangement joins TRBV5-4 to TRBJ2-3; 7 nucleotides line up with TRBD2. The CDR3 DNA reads TGTGCCAGCAGCTGGGAGCGGGGTAGCACAGATACGCAGTATTTT. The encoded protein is CASSWERGSTDTQYF.